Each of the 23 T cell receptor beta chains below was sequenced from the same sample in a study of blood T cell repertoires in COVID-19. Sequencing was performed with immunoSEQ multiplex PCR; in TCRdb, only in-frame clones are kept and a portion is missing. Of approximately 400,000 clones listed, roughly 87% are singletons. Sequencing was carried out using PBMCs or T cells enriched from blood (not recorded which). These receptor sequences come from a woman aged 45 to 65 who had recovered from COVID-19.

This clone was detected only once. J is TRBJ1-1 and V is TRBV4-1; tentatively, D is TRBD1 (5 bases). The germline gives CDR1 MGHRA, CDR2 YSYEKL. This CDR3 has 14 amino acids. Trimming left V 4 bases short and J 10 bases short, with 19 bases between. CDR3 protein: CASSPTGGLVAAFF. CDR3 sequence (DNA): TGCGCCAGCAGCCCCACCGGGGGGTTAGTGGCAGCTTTCTTT.

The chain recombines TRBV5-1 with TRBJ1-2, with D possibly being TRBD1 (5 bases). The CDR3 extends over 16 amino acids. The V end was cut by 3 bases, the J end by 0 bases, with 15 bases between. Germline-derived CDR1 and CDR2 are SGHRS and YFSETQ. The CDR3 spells CASSWARQGTNYGYTF. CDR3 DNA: TGCGCCAGCAGCTGGGCCCGCCAGGGTACTAACTATGGCTACACCTTC. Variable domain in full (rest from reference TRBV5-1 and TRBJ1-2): KAGVTQTPRYLIKTRGQQVTLSCSPISGHRSVSWYQQTPGQGLQFLFEYFSETQRNKGNFPGRFSGRQFSNSRSEMNVSTLELGDSALYLCASSWARQGTNYGYTFGSGTRLTVV.

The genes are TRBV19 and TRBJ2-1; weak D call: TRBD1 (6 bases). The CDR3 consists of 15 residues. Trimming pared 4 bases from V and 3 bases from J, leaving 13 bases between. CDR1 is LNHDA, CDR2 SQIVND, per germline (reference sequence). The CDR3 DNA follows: TGTGCCAGTAGTAGAGAGACAGGCAACTACAATGAGCAGTTCTTC. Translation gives CASSRETGNYNEQFF. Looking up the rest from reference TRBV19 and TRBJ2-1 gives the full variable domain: DGGITQSPKYLFRKEGQNVTLSCEQNLNHDAMYWYRQDPGQGLRLIYYSQIVNDFQKGDIAEGYSVSREKKESFPLTVTSAQKNPTAFYLCASSRETGNYNEQFFGPGTRLTVL.

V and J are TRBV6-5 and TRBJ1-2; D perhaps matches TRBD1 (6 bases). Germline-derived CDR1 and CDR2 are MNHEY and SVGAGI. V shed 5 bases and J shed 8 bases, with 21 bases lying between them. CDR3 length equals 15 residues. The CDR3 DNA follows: TGTGCCAGCAGTCATAGGGACAAGCCCTCGGGGGGCTACACCTTC. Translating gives CASSHRDKPSGGYTF.

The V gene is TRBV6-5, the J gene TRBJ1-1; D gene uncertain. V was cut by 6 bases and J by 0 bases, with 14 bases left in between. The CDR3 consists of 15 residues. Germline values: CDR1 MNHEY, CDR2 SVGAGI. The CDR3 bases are TGTGCCAGCAGGCGCCCCTCGGCGGTGAACACTGAAGCTTTCTTT. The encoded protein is CASRRPSAVNTEAFF.

The CDR3 loop reads CASSPGPRGEKLFF. The CDR3 nucleotides read TGTGCCAGCAGCCCCGGTCCGCGGGGGGAAAAACTGTTTTTT. The chain has TRBV11-1 and TRBJ1-4; weak D call: TRBD1 (5 bases). V was clipped by 5 bases and J by 8 bases, with 15 bases between them. Germline loops: CDR1 SGHAT, CDR2 FQDESV (reference sequence). The CDR3 contains 14 residues.

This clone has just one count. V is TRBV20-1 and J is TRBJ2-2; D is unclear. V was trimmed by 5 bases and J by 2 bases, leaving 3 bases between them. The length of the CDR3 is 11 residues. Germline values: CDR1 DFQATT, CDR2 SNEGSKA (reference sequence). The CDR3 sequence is CSALNTGELFF. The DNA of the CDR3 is TGCAGTGCTTTAAACACCGGGGAGCTGTTTTTT.

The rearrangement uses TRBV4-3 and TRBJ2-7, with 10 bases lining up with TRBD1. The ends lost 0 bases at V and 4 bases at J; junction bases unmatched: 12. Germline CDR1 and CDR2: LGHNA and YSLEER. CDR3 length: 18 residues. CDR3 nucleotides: TGCGCCAGCAGCCAAGACCTTTGGGCAGGGACAGGGGAGTACGAGCAGTACTTC. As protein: CASSQDLWAGTGEYEQYF.

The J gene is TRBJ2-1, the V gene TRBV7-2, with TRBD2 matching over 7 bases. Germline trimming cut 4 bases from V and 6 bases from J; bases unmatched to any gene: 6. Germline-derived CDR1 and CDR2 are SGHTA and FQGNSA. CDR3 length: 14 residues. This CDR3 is CASSSLASFNEQFF. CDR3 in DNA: TGTGCCAGCAGCTCACTAGCGTCGTTCAATGAGCAGTTCTTC. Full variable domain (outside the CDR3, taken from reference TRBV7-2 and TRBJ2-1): GAGVSQSPSNKVTEKGKDVELRCDPISGHTALYWYRQSLGQGLEFLIYFQGNSAPDKSGLPSDRFSAERTGGSVSTLTIQRTQQEDSAVYLCASSSLASFNEQFFGPGTRLTVL.

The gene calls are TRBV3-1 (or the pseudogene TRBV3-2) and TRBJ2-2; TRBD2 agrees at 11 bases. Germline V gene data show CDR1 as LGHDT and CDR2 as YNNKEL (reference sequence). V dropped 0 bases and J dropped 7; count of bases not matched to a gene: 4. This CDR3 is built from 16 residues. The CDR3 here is CASSQDSLAGVGELFF. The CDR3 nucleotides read TGTGCCAGCAGCCAAGACTCACTAGCGGGAGTCGGGGAGCTGTTTTTT.

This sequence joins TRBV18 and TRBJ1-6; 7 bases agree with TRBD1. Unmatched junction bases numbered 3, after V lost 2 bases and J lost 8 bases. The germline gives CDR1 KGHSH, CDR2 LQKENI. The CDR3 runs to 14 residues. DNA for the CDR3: TGTGCCAGCTCACCAGGGACAGCACATTCACCCCTCCACTTT. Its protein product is CASSPGTAHSPLHF.

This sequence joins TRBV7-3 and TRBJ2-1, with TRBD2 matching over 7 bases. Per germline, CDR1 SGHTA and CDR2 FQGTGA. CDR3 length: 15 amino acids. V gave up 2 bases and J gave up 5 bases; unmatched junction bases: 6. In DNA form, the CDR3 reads TGTGCCAGCAGCTTATTTGGTCTAGCGGACAATGAGCAGTTCTTC. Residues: CASSLFGLADNEQFF. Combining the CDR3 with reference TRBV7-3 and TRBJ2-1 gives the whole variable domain GAGVSQTPSNKVTEKGKYVELRCDPISGHTALYWYRQSLGQGPEFLIYFQGTGAADDSGLPNDRFFAVRPEGSVSTLKIQRTERGDSAVYLCASSLFGLADNEQFFGPGTRLTVL.

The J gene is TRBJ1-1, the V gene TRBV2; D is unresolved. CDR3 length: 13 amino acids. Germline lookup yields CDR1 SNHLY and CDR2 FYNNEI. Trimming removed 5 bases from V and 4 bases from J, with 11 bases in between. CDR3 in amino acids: CASSLTEGTEAFF. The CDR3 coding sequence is TGTGCCAGCAGTCTCACAGAAGGCACTGAAGCTTTCTTT.

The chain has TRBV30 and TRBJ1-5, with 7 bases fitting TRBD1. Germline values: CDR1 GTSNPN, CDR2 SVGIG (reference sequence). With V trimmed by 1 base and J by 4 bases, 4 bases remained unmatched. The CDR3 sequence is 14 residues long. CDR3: CAWSGDSWNQPQHF. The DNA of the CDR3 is TGTGCCTGGAGTGGGGACAGTTGGAATCAGCCCCAGCATTTT.

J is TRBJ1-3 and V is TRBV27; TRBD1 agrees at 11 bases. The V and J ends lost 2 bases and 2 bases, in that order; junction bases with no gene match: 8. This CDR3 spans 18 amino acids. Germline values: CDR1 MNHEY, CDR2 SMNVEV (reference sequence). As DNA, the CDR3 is TGTGCCAGCAGTTTAAGGCTACCGGGACAGGGGGCTGGAAACACCATATATTTT. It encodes CASSLRLPGQGAGNTIYF.

CDR3 amino acids: CASSAGLAGADTQYF. For the CDR3, the DNA is TGTGCCAGCAGCGCCGGACTAGCGGGCGCAGATACGCAGTATTTT. This chain uses TRBV9 with TRBJ2-3, with TRBD2 matching over 11 bases. The CDR3 has 15 amino acids. With V trimmed by 3 bases and J by 4 bases, 4 bases remained unmatched. Germline loops: CDR1 SGDLS, CDR2 YYNGEE.

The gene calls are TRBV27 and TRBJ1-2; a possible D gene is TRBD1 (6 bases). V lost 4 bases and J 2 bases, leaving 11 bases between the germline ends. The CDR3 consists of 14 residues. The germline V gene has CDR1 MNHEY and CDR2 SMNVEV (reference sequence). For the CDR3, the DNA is TGTGCCAGCAGTTATTCAGGGGTAAACTATGGCTACACCTTC. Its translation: CASSYSGVNYGYTF.

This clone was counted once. The CDR3 loop reads CSVEASGNTEAFF. For the CDR3, the DNA is TGCAGCGTTGAGGCCTCAGGGAACACTGAAGCTTTCTTT. The chain uses TRBV29-1 and TRBJ1-1; D is uncertain. From germline, CDR1 is SQVTM and CDR2 ANQGSEA. This CDR3 has 13 residues. V lost 3 bases and J 1 base, leaving 9 bases between the germline ends.

The CDR3 reads CASSGTGGFDEQFF. The CDR3 nucleotides are TGTGCCAGCAGCGGGACAGGGGGCTTCGATGAGCAGTTCTTC. The V gene is TRBV9, the J gene TRBJ2-1, with TRBD1 matching over 11 bases. Germline assignment: CDR1 SGDLS and CDR2 YYNGEE. J gave up 8 bases and V 3 bases, and 4 bases lay outside the gene matches. The CDR3 extends over 14 amino acids.

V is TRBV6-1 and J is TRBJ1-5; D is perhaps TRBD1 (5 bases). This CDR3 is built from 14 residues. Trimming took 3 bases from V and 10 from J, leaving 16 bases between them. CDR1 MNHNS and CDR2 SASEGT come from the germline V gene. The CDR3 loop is CASSDLDRVSPQHF. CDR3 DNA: TGTGCCAGCAGTGACCTAGACAGAGTCAGTCCCCAGCATTTT.

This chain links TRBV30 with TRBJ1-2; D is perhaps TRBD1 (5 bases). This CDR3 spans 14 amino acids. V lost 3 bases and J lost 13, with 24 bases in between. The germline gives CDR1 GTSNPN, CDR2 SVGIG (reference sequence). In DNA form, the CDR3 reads TGTGCCTGGAGCGACAACGGGACTCCCCTAGTGTTCACCTTC. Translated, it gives CAWSDNGTPLVFTF.

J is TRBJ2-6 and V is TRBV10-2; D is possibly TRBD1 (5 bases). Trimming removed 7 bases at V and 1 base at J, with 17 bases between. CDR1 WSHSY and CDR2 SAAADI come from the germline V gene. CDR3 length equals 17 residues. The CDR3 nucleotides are TGCGCCAGCACTCCGGCAGGGAAAGGTTCTGGGGCCAACGTCCTGACTTTC. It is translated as CASTPAGKGSGANVLTF.

In DNA, the CDR3 is TGTGCCAGCCACTACAGGGAGGGCTACACCTTC. This sequence encodes CASHYREGYTF. J is TRBJ1-2 and V is TRBV27; TRBD1 might be the D (6 bases). Trimming removed 8 bases at V and 8 bases at J, with 12 bases between. The CDR3 sequence is 11 residues long. Germline V gene sequence: CDR1 MNHEY, CDR2 SMNVEV (reference sequence).